This T cell receptor beta chain was recorded in a study of shared clonotypes between healthy human individuals. Study context: A couple of women and a few men aged 18 to 49 served as donors. CD4 naive and CD4 memory each took three plates per donor, while CD8 naive took two and CD8 memory one.

Germline values: CDR1 MNHNS, CDR2 SASEGT. Trimming stripped 6 bases from V and 2 bases from J, with 11 bases between. The CDR3 runs 13 residues. Regarding the study as a whole: Clonotype sharing across donors was expected to vary with sequencing depth. About 5% of naive CD4 clonotypes were shared across several donors.

Some clones are missing from TCRdb's copy, which holds only in-frame ones; the method was immunoSEQ multiplex PCR. The sample includes 1.4 million or so clones, less than 99% of them seen just once. Remarks on this clone: Its antigen is undetermined.

The TCR sequence derives from a man between 25 and 39 years old in good health. The chain has TRBV6-1 and TRBJ2-7; possibly TRBD2 for D (5 bases). The sample consisted of naive CD4+ T cells sorted from blood. Subset indicated: CD45RA+ positively selected. CDR3 DNA: TGTGCCAGCAGAGCGGACGCAACCTACGAGCAGTACTTC. Its translation: CASRADATYEQYF.